A selection of T cell receptor beta chains follows, all from one sample in a study of technical replicates of blood from a handful of donors. The assay was immunoSEQ multiplex PCR, and TCRdb's table has in-frame clones only and misses some. The sample has fewer than 60,000 clones, nearly 95% seen once. The sequencing input was PBMCs. These receptors came from a human donor in good health. Some clones in this sample may be carry-over from other donors' samples. CDR3s leave out the opening cysteine and the closing phenylalanine or tryptophan. Fields, in order: clone size, J gene, V gene, CDR3 protein. A clone size is listed for some rows: how often the clone was seen (once, few, many), or a class if it is expanded.

clone size: .
J gene: TRBJ2-7
V gene: TRBV5-1
CDR3 protein: ASSLVSSGGTDEQY

clone size: .
J gene: TRBJ1-1
V gene: TRBV18
CDR3 protein: ASSPFLGQNTEAF

clone size: .
J gene: TRBJ1-1
V gene: TRBV18
CDR3 protein: ASSPSILQGNTEAF

clone size: .
J gene: TRBJ2-3
V gene: TRBV6-4
CDR3 protein: ASSTSGTDTQY

clone size: .
J gene: TRBJ2-7
V gene: TRBV29-1
CDR3 protein: SVGQTRSEQY

clone size: .
J gene: TRBJ2-7
V gene: TRBV7-2
CDR3 protein: ASSPGWLAASYEQY

clone size: .
J gene: TRBJ2-1
V gene: TRBV6-1
CDR3 protein: ASSEKTSGRNEQF

clone size: .
J gene: TRBJ2-5
V gene: TRBV2
CDR3 protein: ASSGGMGETQY

clone size: .
J gene: TRBJ2-3
V gene: TRBV9
CDR3 protein: ASSALAGGGTDRQY

clone size: .
J gene: TRBJ2-3
V gene: TRBV5-1
CDR3 protein: ASSLVGQGTDTQY

clone size: .
J gene: TRBJ2-4
V gene: TRBV4-1
CDR3 protein: ASSQDGERRLLAKNIQY

clone size: .
J gene: TRBJ1-5
V gene: TRBV6-5
CDR3 protein: ASSRGTGEGQPQH

clone size: .
J gene: TRBJ2-7
V gene: TRBV7-2
CDR3 protein: ASSLSGGGSYEQY

clone size: few
J gene: TRBJ1-1
V gene: TRBV29-1
CDR3 protein: SVGDTEAF

clone size: .
J gene: TRBJ2-6
V gene: TRBV7-6
CDR3 protein: ASSPYARSGANVLT

clone size: .
J gene: TRBJ1-2
V gene: TRBV11-1
CDR3 protein: ASSQGQGANYGYT

clone size: .
J gene: TRBJ1-1
V gene: TRBV4-3
CDR3 protein: ASSRGQENTEAF

clone size: .
J gene: TRBJ1-2
V gene: TRBV6-5
CDR3 protein: ASSETGDYGYT

clone size: .
J gene: TRBJ2-1
V gene: TRBV19
CDR3 protein: ASSEGLSLI

clone size: .
J gene: TRBJ2-1
V gene: TRBV18
CDR3 protein: ASSLTGQGFKDYPNEQF

clone size: .
J gene: TRBJ2-1
V gene: TRBV7-6
CDR3 protein: ASSLGTSGYNEQF

clone size: .
J gene: TRBJ1-6
V gene: TRBV19
CDR3 protein: ASSPAGTGVSPLH

clone size: once
J gene: TRBJ1-4
V gene: TRBV6-5
CDR3 protein: ASSRRSNEKLF

clone size: .
J gene: TRBJ2-3
V gene: TRBV7-2
CDR3 protein: ASSYLSAGGTDTQY

clone size: .
J gene: TRBJ1-2
V gene: TRBV30
CDR3 protein: AWSVAEPYYGYT

clone size: .
J gene: TRBJ2-7
V gene: TRBV6-1
CDR3 protein: ASSEARYEQY

clone size: .
J gene: TRBJ2-2
V gene: TRBV5-4
CDR3 protein: ASTLTGELF

clone size: .
J gene: TRBJ1-1
V gene: TRBV10-3
CDR3 protein: AISEGLAAF

clone size: .
J gene: TRBJ2-7
V gene: TRBV6-1
CDR3 protein: ASSEALSWTGEQY

clone size: .
J gene: TRBJ2-3
V gene: TRBV5-1
CDR3 protein: ASSPYDRDPNTQY

clone size: .
J gene: TRBJ2-7
V gene: TRBV5-1
CDR3 protein: ASSMSGGSTYEQY

clone size: .
J gene: TRBJ2-5
V gene: TRBV4-1
CDR3 protein: ASSQDAPGGQETQY

clone size: .
J gene: TRBJ2-7
V gene: TRBV7-2
CDR3 protein: ASSQVEGQGYEQY

clone size: .
J gene: TRBJ2-1
V gene: TRBV6-5
CDR3 protein: ASSYSGRNYNEQF

clone size: .
J gene: TRBJ2-3
V gene: TRBV14
CDR3 protein: ASSLRTSALRTDTQY

clone size: .
J gene: TRBJ2-3
V gene: TRBV9
CDR3 protein: ASSSSGGLGSSQY

clone size: .
J gene: TRBJ2-7
V gene: TRBV11-2
CDR3 protein: ASSLRLAESYEQY

clone size: .
J gene: TRBJ2-2
V gene: TRBV4-2
CDR3 protein: ASSLNWGGTGELF

clone size: .
J gene: TRBJ1-5
V gene: TRBV2
CDR3 protein: ASTPTGDSNQPQH

clone size: .
J gene: TRBJ2-3
V gene: TRBV4-2
CDR3 protein: ASRGGVDTDTQY

clone size: .
J gene: TRBJ2-3
V gene: TRBV30
CDR3 protein: AWSASSGSTDTQY

clone size: .
J gene: TRBJ2-7
V gene: TRBV12-5
CDR3 protein: ASGPGAYEQY